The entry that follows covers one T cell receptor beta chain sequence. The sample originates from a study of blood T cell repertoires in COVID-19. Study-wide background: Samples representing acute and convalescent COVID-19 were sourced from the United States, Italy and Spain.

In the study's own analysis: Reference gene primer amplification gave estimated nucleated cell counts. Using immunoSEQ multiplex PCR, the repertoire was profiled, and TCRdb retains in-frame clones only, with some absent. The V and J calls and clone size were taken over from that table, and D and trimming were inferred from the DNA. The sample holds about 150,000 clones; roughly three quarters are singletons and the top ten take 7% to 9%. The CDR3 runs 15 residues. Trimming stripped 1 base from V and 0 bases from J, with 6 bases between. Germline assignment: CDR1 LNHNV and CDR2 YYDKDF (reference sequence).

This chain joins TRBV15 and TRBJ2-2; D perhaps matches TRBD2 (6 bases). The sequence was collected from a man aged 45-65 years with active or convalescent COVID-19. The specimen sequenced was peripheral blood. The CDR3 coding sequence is TGTGCCACCAGCAGAGCGGGAGCGAACACCGGGGAGCTGTTTTTT. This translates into CATSRAGANTGELFF. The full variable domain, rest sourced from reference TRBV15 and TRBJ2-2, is DAMVIQNPRYQVTQFGKPVTLSCSQTLNHNVMYWYQQKSSQAPKLLFHYYDKDFNNEADTPDNFQSRRPNTSFCFLDIRSPGLGDTAMYLCATSRAGANTGELFFGEGSRLTVL.